The 21 T cell receptor beta chains below were found in one sample sequenced in a study of CD8 T cells in ankylosing spondylitis. TCRdb itself ran the 5' RACE reads through MiXCR, one entry per CDR3 protein. The sample has 250,000 to 350,000 distinct CDR3 sequences, around 20% seen once; the top ten hold roughly 3.6%. Input material: blood, either unsorted or a sorted T cell fraction (not recorded which). The receptors derive from a female donor with ankylosing spondylitis or in good health (not recorded which).

The chain employs TRBV5-8 and TRBJ1-1, with D perhaps TRBD1 (5 bases). This CDR3 region has 12 residues. The V end lost 4 bases, the J end lost 11 bases, and 15 bases lay between the germline ends. CDR1 and CDR2 from the germline V gene are SGHTS and YDEGEE. CDR3 bases: TGTGCCAGCAGCACGAGGGGTTGGAGTGCTTTCTTT. As protein: CASSTRGWSAFF.

J is TRBJ1-5 and V is TRBV15; the D gene is possibly TRBD1 (5 bases). Trimming took 4 bases from V and 9 from J, leaving 16 bases between them. Germline CDR1 LNHNV, CDR2 YYDKDF (reference sequence). This CDR3 spans 14 amino acids. For the CDR3, the DNA is TGTGCCACCAGCATAAGGGGCAGGGTGCGGCCCCAGCATTTT. Translating it yields CATSIRGRVRPQHF.

This chain connects TRBV4-3 to TRBJ2-3; D is perhaps TRBD2 (5 bases). The V and J ends lost 0 bases and 0 bases respectively, with 10 bases between them. This CDR3 comprises 16 residues. Germline V gene data show CDR1 as LGHNA and CDR2 as YSLEER. The CDR3 is CASSQERRTSTDTQYF. Here the CDR3 DNA reads TGCGCCAGCAGCCAAGAGCGGCGGACTAGCACAGATACGCAGTATTTT.

This clonotype was counted at least ten times. The rearrangement uses TRBV12-3 or TRBV12-4 and TRBJ2-1; 7 bases agree with TRBD1. V trimming: 6 bases; J trimming: 4 bases; junction bases outside the gene matches: 9. The CDR3 consists of 15 residues. The CDR3 reads CASSLPGTEYNEQFF. CDR3 bases: TGTGCCAGCAGCCTCCCCGGGACAGAGTACAATGAGCAGTTCTTC.

This chain uses TRBV27 with TRBJ1-2; D unresolved. The V end was cut by 6 bases, the J end by 2 bases, with 10 bases between. The germline V gene has CDR1 MNHEY and CDR2 SMNVEV (reference sequence). The CDR3 has 13 residues. CDR3 loop: CASSHTLNYGYTF. CDR3 nucleotides: TGTGCCAGCAGCCACACGTTGAACTATGGCTACACCTTC.

In nucleotides, the CDR3 is TGTGCCAGCCGGTTGGAGGGGACTAGCGGGAGGGACAATGAGCAGTTCTTC. Translating gives CASRLEGTSGRDNEQFF. The genes are TRBV6-2 or TRBV6-3 and TRBJ2-1, with 16 nucleotides matching TRBD2. CDR3 length: 17 amino acids. V shed 8 bases, J shed 5 bases, and the junction held 9 bases outside the gene matches. Germline-derived CDR1 and CDR2 are MNHEY and SVGEGT.

CDR3 sequence reads: CASSLPLLNEQFF. The CDR3 DNA reads TGTGCCAGCAGTTTACCCCTTTTGAATGAGCAGTTCTTC. The chain recombines TRBV28 with TRBJ2-1; no clear D. V gave up 2 bases and J gave up 7 bases, with 9 bases separating them. The length of the CDR3 is 13 residues. Germline V gives CDR1 MDHEN, CDR2 SYDVKM.

This clonotype was seen many times. This sequence joins TRBV29-1 and TRBJ2-1, with unresolved D. Germline CDR1 SQVTM, CDR2 ANQGSEA. V was cut by 4 bases and J by 4 bases, with 11 bases left in between. CDR3 length equals 13 residues. In DNA form, the CDR3 reads TGCAGCGTTGCCGACAAAACATACAATGAGCAGTTCTTC. It codes for CSVADKTYNEQFF.

This clonotype was counted a few times. CDR3 DNA: TGCAGTGCTGTTTATAACAGGGAATCTGTTGAGTTCTTC. Translation: CSAVYNRESVEFF. V is TRBV20-1 and J is TRBJ2-1; TRBD1 is a possible D gene (6 bases). The germline V and J ends were trimmed by 5 bases and 14 bases, with 22 bases remaining between them. Germline CDR1 reads DFQATT; CDR2 reads SNEGSKA (reference sequence). The CDR3 sequence is 13 residues long.

This clonotype was seen at least ten times. DNA for the CDR3: TGCAGTGCTATGAAAACCCAGACAGGACCACTAGAAGCTTTCTTT. This encodes CSAMKTQTGPLEAFF. The gene calls are TRBV20-1 and TRBJ1-1; the D gene is possibly TRBD1 (6 bases). Trimming shortened V by 4 bases and J by 8 bases, and 23 bases separated the two germline ends. Germline lookup yields CDR1 DFQATT and CDR2 SNEGSKA (reference sequence). This CDR3 is 15 amino acids long.

This clonotype was found a few times. The chain combines TRBV30 with TRBJ1-5, with a possible D match to TRBD1 (5 bases). The CDR3 covers 13 residues. V shed 1 base and J shed 5 bases, with 9 bases lying between them. Germline assignment: CDR1 GTSNPN and CDR2 SVGIG (reference sequence). The CDR3 bases are TGTGCCTGGAGTGGGGGACGGGATCAGCCCCAGCATTTT. It codes for CAWSGGRDQPQHF. Full variable domain (missing parts from reference TRBV30 and TRBJ1-5): SQTIHQWPATLVQPVGSPLSLECTVEGTSNPNLYWYRQAAGRGLQLLFYSVGIGQISSEVPQNLSASRPQDRQFILSSKKLLLSDSGFYLCAWSGGRDQPQHFGDGTRLSIL.

J is TRBJ2-5 and V is TRBV7-2; 7 bases line up with TRBD2. CDR1 is SGHTA, CDR2 FQGNSA, per germline. The CDR3 is made up of 15 amino acids. With V trimmed by 1 base and J by 5 bases, 7 bases remained unmatched. Here the CDR3 reads CASSLDGRRQETQYF. Written as DNA, the CDR3 is TGTGCCAGCAGCTTAGACGGGAGGCGTCAGGAGACCCAGTACTTC.

In this sample, this clonotype turned up a few times. V gene TRBV7-9 combines with J gene TRBJ2-5; D call uncertain. V lost 5 bases and J lost 4, with 17 bases in between. The CDR3 loop spans 15 amino acids. Germline loops: CDR1 SEHNR, CDR2 FQNEAQ (reference sequence). This CDR3 is CASSTTGSTGETQYF. DNA for the CDR3: TGTGCCAGCAGCACAACGGGTAGCACGGGAGAGACCCAGTACTTC.

This rearrangement joins TRBV12-5 to TRBJ2-1; D is unresolved. Germline V gene data show CDR1 as LGHNT and CDR2 as FRNRAP. V gave up 1 base and J gave up 10 bases, with 11 bases separating them. The CDR3 consists of 13 residues. The chain's CDR3 is CASGLGKFGEQFF. CDR3 sequence (DNA): TGTGCTAGTGGTTTGGGGAAGTTTGGGGAGCAGTTCTTC.

The chain joins TRBV5-6 to TRBJ2-7; D not certain. The CDR3 consists of 13 residues. V lost 2 bases and J 2 bases, leaving 8 bases between the germline ends. Germline CDR1 SGHDT, CDR2 YYEEEE. The CDR3 loop is CASSFGRAYEQYF. CDR3 DNA: TGTGCCAGCAGCTTTGGGCGAGCCTACGAGCAGTACTTC.

The chain carries TRBV6-2 or TRBV6-3 and TRBJ1-5; D call uncertain. This CDR3 spans 15 amino acids. The V end was cut by 2 bases, the J end by 2 bases, with 10 bases between. Germline-derived CDR1 and CDR2 are MNHEY and SVGEGT. In DNA, the CDR3 is TGTGCCAGCAGTTACCGGGGAGGCGGCAATCAGCCCCAGCATTTT. As protein: CASSYRGGGNQPQHF.

This clonotype showed up just a few times. This chain uses TRBV27 with TRBJ2-2; no reliable D call. Germline assignment: CDR1 MNHEY and CDR2 SMNVEV (reference sequence). Trimming shortened V by 3 bases and J by 9 bases, and 11 bases separated the two germline ends. The CDR3 is 13 amino acids. This CDR3 reads CASSFRRGRELFF. For the CDR3, the DNA is TGTGCCAGCAGTTTTAGACGAGGAAGGGAGCTGTTTTTT.

V usage is TRBV6-2 or TRBV6-3 and J usage is TRBJ2-7; D ambiguous. Trimming took off 6 bases at V and 0 bases at J, with 9 bases between the two ends. CDR1 and CDR2 (germline): MNHEY, SVGEGT. CDR3 length: 13 residues. The CDR3 reads CASSSTRSYEQYF. In DNA form, the CDR3 reads TGTGCCAGCAGCTCAACCCGCTCCTACGAGCAGTACTTC.

This clonotype was observed at least ten times. The chain couples TRBV7-2 to TRBJ1-2; 11 bases are a match to TRBD1. The CDR3 has 13 amino acids. Germline assignment: CDR1 SGHTA and CDR2 FQGNSA. With 5 bases clipped from V and 11 bases from J, the junction kept 7 bases outside the gene matches. CDR3 amino acids: CASSPGTGGKYTF. The CDR3 DNA sequence: TGTGCCAGCAGCCCCGGGACAGGGGGAAAATACACCTTC.

This clonotype was picked up many times. The chain is built from TRBV7-3 and TRBJ2-3; D is undetermined. V lost 5 bases and J lost 4, with 10 bases in between. The CDR3 consists of 13 residues. Germline assignment: CDR1 SGHTA and CDR2 FQGTGA. CDR3 region: CASSATTADTQYF. The CDR3 bases are TGTGCCAGCAGCGCGACGACGGCAGATACGCAGTATTTT.

This clonotype was seen once. The rearrangement links TRBV7-2 to TRBJ1-1; weak D call: TRBD1 (5 bases). The CDR3 totals 16 residues. Trimming shortened V by 5 bases and J by 4 bases, and 20 bases separated the two germline ends. Per the germline V gene, CDR1 is SGHTA and CDR2 is FQGNSA. CDR3 bases: TGTGCCAGCAGCCCGCAGGCGTTGGGGGGAGGCACTGAAGCTTTCTTT. As protein: CASSPQALGGGTEAFF. Full variable domain (missing parts from reference TRBV7-2 and TRBJ1-1): GAGVSQSPSNKVTEKGKDVELRCDPISGHTALYWYRQSLGQGLEFLIYFQGNSAPDKSGLPSDRFSAERTGGSVSTLTIQRTQQEDSAVYLCASSPQALGGGTEAFFGQGTRLTVV.